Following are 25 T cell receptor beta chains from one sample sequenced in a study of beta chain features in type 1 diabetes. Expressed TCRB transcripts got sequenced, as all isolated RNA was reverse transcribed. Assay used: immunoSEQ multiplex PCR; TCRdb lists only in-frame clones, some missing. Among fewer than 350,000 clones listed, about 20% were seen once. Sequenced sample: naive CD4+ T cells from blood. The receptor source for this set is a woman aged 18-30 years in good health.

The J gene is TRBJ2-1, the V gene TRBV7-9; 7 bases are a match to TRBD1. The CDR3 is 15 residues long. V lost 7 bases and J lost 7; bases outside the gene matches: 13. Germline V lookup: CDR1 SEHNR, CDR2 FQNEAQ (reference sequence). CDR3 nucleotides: TGTGCCAGCACCCAACAGGGGCCTCCGGTGAATGAGCAGTTCTTC. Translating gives CASTQQGPPVNEQFF.

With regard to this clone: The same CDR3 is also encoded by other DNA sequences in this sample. The CDR3 region has the DNA TGTGCCAGCAGCCCGACAGGGAACACTGAAGCTTTCTTT. Protein product: CASSPTGNTEAFF. The gene calls are TRBV7-3 and TRBJ1-1, with D maybe TRBD1 (6 bases). The germline gives CDR1 SGHTA, CDR2 FQGTGA. V lost 5 bases and J 1 base, leaving 8 bases between the germline ends. This CDR3 region has 13 residues.

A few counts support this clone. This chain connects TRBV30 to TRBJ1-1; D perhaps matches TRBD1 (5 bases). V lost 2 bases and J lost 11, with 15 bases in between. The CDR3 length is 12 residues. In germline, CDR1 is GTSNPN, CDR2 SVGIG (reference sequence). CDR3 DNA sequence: TGTGCCTGGAGTCAGTCGCAGGGCGTGGCTTTCTTT. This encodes CAWSQSQGVAFF.

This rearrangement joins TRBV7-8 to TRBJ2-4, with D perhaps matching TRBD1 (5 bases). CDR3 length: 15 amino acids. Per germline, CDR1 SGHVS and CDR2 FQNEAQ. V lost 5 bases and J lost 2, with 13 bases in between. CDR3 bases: TGTGCCAGCAGCCACGGGCGGACATCCAAAAACATTCAGTACTTC. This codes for CASSHGRTSKNIQYF.

CDR3 residues: CASSSRGGGELFF. The DNA of the CDR3 is TGTGCCAGCAGCTCCCGGGGGGGCGGGGAGCTGTTTTTT. The chain employs TRBV7-8 and TRBJ2-2; TRBD2 matches 8 bases. The CDR3 is 13 residues long. In germline, CDR1 is SGHVS, CDR2 FQNEAQ. Unmatched junction bases numbered 2, after V lost 4 bases and J lost 7 bases. Supplemented by reference TRBV7-8 and TRBJ2-2, the full variable domain reads GAGVSQSPRYKVAKRGQDVALRCDPISGHVSLFWYQQALGQGPEFLTYFQNEAQLDKSGLPSDRFFAERPEGSVSTLKIQRTQQEDSAVYLCASSSRGGGELFFGEGSRLTVL.

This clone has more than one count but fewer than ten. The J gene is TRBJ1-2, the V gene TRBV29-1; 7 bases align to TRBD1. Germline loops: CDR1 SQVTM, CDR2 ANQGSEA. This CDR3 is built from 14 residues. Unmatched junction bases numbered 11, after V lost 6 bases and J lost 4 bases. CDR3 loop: CSVPSRDSRYGYTF. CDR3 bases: TGCAGCGTACCAAGCCGGGACAGTCGCTATGGCTACACCTTC. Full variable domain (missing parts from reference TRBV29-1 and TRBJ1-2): SAVISQKPSRDICQRGTSLTIQCQVDSQVTMMFWYRQQPGQSLTLIATANQGSEATYESGFVIDKFPISRPNLTFSTLTVSNMSPEDSSIYLCSVPSRDSRYGYTFGSGTRLTVV.

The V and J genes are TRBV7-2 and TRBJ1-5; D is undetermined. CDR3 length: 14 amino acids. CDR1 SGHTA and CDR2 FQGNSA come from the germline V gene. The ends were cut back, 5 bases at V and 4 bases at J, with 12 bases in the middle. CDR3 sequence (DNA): TGTGCCAGCAGCGTACCTGGCGGGAATCAGCCCCAGCATTTT. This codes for CASSVPGGNQPQHF.

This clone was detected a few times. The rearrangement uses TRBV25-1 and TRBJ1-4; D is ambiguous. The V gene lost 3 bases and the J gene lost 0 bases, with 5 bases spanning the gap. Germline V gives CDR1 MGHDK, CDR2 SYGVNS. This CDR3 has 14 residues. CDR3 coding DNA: TGTGCCAGCAGTGACCCGGCAACTAATGAAAAACTGTTTTTT. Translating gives CASSDPATNEKLFF.

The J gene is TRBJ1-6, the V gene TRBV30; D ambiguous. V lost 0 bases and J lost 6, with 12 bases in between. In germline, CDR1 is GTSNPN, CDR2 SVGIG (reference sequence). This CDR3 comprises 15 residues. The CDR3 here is CAWSVLGVFNSPLHF. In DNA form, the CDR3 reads TGTGCCTGGAGTGTACTAGGCGTTTTTAATTCACCCCTCCACTTT.

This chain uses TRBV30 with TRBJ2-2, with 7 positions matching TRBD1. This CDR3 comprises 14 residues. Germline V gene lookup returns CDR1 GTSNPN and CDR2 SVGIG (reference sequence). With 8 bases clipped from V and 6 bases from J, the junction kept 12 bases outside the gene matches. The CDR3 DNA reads TGTGCCCGAGAAGGGGGCCATGGGGCCGGGGAGCTGTTTTTT. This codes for CAREGGHGAGELFF.

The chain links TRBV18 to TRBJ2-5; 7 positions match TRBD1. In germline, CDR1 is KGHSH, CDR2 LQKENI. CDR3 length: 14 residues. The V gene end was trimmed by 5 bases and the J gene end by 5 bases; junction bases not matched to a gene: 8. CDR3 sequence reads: CASSSRTGDETQYF. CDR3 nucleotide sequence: TGTGCCAGCTCATCCCGAACAGGGGATGAGACCCAGTACTTC.

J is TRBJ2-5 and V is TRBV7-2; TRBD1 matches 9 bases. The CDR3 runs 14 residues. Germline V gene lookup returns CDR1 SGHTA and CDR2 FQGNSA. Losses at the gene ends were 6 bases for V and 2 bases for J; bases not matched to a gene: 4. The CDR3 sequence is CASRRTGVQETQYF. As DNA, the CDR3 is TGTGCCAGCAGGCGGACAGGGGTACAAGAGACCCAGTACTTC.

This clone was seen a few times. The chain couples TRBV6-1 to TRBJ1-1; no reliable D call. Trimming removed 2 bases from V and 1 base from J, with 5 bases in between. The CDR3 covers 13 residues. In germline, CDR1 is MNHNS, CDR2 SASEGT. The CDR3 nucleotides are TGTGCCAGCAGTGAATTGGCGAACACTGAAGCTTTCTTT. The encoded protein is CASSELANTEAFF.

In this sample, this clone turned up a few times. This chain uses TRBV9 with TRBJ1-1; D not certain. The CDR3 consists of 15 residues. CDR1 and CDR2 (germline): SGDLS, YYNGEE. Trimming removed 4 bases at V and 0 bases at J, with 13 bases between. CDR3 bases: TGTGCCAGCAGCCCCGGAGGCATGGTGAACACTGAAGCTTTCTTT. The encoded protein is CASSPGGMVNTEAFF.

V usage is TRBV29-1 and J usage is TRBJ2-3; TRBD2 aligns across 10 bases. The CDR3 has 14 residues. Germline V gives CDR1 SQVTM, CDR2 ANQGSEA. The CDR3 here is CSALAGVSTDTQYF. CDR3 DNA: TGCAGTGCGCTAGCGGGAGTAAGCACAGATACGCAGTATTTT.

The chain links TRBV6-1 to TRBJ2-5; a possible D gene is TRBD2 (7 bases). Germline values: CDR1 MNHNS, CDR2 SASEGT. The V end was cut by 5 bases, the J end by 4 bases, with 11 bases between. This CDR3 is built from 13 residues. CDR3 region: CASSQGRVETQYF. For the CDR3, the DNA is TGTGCCAGCAGTCAGGGGAGGGTAGAGACCCAGTACTTC.

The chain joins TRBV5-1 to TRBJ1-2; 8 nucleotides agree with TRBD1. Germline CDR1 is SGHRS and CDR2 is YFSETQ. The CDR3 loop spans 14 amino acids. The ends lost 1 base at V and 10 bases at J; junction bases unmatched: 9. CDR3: CASSLWQGAGDYTF. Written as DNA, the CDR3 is TGCGCCAGCAGCTTGTGGCAGGGGGCGGGAGACTACACCTTC.

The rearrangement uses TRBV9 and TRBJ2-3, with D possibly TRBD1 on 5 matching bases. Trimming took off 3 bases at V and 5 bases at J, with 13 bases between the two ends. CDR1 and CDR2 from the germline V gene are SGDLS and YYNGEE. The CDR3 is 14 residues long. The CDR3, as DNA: TGTGCCAGCAGCGGAGACTCAGGGCAAGATACGCAGTATTTT. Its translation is CASSGDSGQDTQYF.

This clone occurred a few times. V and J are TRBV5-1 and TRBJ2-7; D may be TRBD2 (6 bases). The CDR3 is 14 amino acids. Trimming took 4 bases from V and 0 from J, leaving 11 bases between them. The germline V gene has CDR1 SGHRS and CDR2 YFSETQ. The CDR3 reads CASSPAGSSYEQYF. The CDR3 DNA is TGCGCCAGCAGCCCAGCGGGCAGCTCCTACGAGCAGTACTTC.

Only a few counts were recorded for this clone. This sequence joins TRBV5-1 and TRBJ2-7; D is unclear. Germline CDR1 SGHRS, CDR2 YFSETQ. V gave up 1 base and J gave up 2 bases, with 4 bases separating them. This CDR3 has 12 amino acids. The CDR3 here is CASSLPTYEQYF. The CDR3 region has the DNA TGCGCCAGCAGCTTGCCTACCTACGAGCAGTACTTC.

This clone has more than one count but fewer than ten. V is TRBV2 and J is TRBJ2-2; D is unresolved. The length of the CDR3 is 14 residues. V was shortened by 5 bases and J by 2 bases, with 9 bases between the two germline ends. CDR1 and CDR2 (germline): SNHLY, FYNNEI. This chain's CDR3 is CASSPTSNTGELFF. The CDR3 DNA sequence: TGTGCCAGCAGTCCTACTTCTAACACCGGGGAGCTGTTTTTT.

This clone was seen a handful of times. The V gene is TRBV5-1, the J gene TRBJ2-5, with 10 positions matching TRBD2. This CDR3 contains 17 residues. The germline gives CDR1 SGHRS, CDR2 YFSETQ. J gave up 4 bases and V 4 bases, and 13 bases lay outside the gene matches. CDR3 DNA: TGCGCCAGCAGCGCGACGCTAGGAGCGGGAGGGGGAGAGACCCAGTACTTC. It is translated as CASSATLGAGGGETQYF.

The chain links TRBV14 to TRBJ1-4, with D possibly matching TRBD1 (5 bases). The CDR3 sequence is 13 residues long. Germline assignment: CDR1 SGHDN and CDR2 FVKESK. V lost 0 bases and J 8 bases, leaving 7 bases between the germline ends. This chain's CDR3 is CASSQETGEKLFF. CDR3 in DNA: TGTGCCAGCAGCCAAGAAACAGGAGAAAAACTGTTTTTT.

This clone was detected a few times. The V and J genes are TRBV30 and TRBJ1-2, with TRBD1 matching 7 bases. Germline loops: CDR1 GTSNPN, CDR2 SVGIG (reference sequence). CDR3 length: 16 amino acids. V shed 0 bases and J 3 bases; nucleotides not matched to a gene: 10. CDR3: CAWSVRRGLFDYGYTF. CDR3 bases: TGTGCCTGGAGTGTACGCAGGGGGTTGTTTGACTATGGCTACACCTTC.

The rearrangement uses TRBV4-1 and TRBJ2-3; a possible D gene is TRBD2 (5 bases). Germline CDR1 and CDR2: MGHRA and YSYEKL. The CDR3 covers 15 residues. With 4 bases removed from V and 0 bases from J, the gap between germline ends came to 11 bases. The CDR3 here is CASSPGQRSTDTQYF. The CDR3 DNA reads TGCGCCAGCAGCCCAGGTCAGCGGAGCACAGATACGCAGTATTTT.